The 26 T cell receptor beta chains in this list originate from one sample, sequenced in a study of OX40 agonist ivuxolimab in advanced cancers. TCRdb's table, derived via immunoSEQ multiplex PCR, lists solely in-frame clones and lacks some. The table includes about 98,000 clones, about nine tenths detected once. The input for sequencing was CD4+ or CD8+ T cells sorted from blood, taken in a trial of the OX40 agonist ivuxolimab. The receptors shown here come from an adult with an advanced solid tumor such as melanoma, head and neck, liver or kidney cancer.

The chain has TRBV7-2 and TRBJ1-4; 10 bases are shared with TRBD1. The CDR3 consists of 15 residues. Per germline, CDR1 SGHTA and CDR2 FQGNSA. V trimming: 2 bases; J trimming: 6 bases; junction bases outside the gene matches: 3. Here the CDR3 DNA reads TGTGCCAGCAGCTTACGCGGGACAGGGGATGAAAAACTGTTTTTT. It yields the protein CASSLRGTGDEKLFF.

The chain carries TRBV11-2 and TRBJ2-5; a possible D gene is TRBD1 (5 bases). Looked up from germline, CDR1 is SGHAT and CDR2 is FQNNGV. The CDR3 extends over 14 amino acids. Between the trimmed V and J ends, which lost 0 bases and 7 bases, there was a span of 12 bases. The CDR3: CASSLEGLRGTQYF. DNA of the CDR3: TGTGCCAGCAGCTTAGAGGGGCTAAGGGGGACCCAGTACTTC.

V and J are TRBV5-4 and TRBJ2-1; D remains unclear. CDR1 is SGHNT, CDR2 YYREEE, per germline (reference sequence). V dropped 0 bases and J dropped 7 bases, with 8 bases sitting between them. This CDR3 contains 13 residues. The CDR3 nucleotides are TGTGCCAGCAGCTTGGCGGCTTTGAATGAGCAGTTCTTC. It encodes CASSLAALNEQFF.

This chain connects TRBV7-3 to TRBJ2-7; D might be TRBD2 (5 bases). The CDR3 contains 16 residues. CDR1 SGHTA and CDR2 FQGTGA come from the germline V gene. V was clipped by 2 bases and J by 3 bases, with 17 bases between them. CDR3 sequence (DNA): TGTGCCAGCAGCTTAGTTGGGAGAACCCATCGCTACGAGCAGTACTTC. Protein sequence: CASSLVGRTHRYEQYF. Variable domain in full (rest from reference TRBV7-3 and TRBJ2-7): GAGVSQTPSNKVTEKGKYVELRCDPISGHTALYWYRQSLGQGPEFLIYFQGTGAADDSGLPNDRFFAVRPEGSVSTLKIQRTERGDSAVYLCASSLVGRTHRYEQYFGPGTRLTVT.

V usage is TRBV7-6 and J usage is TRBJ1-4, with D perhaps matching TRBD1 (6 bases). Per germline, CDR1 SGHVS and CDR2 FNYEAQ. Trimming left V 0 bases short and J 1 base short, with 6 bases between. This CDR3 spans 15 amino acids. The CDR3 DNA follows: TGTGCCAGCAGCTTAGCGGACAGAACTAATGAAAAACTGTTTTTT. Protein product: CASSLADRTNEKLFF. The whole variable domain, remainder taken from reference TRBV7-6 and TRBJ1-4, is GAGVSQSPRYKVTKRGQDVALRCDPISGHVSLYWYRQALGQGPEFLTYFNYEAQQDKSGLPNDRFSAERPEGSISTLTIQRTEQRDSAMYRCASSLADRTNEKLFFGSGTQLSVL.

The chain uses TRBV6-5 and TRBJ2-1, with a possible D match to TRBD2 (6 bases). Germline CDR1 MNHEY, CDR2 SVGAGI. Trimming took 0 bases from V and 9 from J, leaving 18 bases between them. The CDR3 loop spans 16 amino acids. The CDR3 reads CASSYSKLAPLGEQFF. The DNA of the CDR3 is TGTGCCAGCAGTTACTCGAAGCTAGCGCCACTCGGTGAGCAGTTCTTC.

This chain connects TRBV5-1 to TRBJ1-1, with D possibly being TRBD1 (5 bases). Germline V gene data show CDR1 as SGHRS and CDR2 as YFSETQ. The ends were cut back, 4 bases at V and 5 bases at J, with 9 bases in the middle. The CDR3 spans 12 residues. The CDR3 loop is CASSPGMTEAFF. In DNA form, the CDR3 reads TGCGCCAGCAGCCCAGGGATGACTGAAGCTTTCTTT.

The rearrangement links TRBV5-5 to TRBJ1-6, with D possibly being TRBD1 (6 bases). Germline V lookup: CDR1 SGHKS, CDR2 YYEKEE (reference sequence). V was shortened by 0 bases and J by 10 bases, with 11 bases between the two germline ends. The CDR3 runs 14 residues. The CDR3 spells CASSLDRGSSPLHF. In DNA, the CDR3 is TGTGCCAGCAGCTTGGATAGGGGGAGCTCACCCCTCCACTTT.

The chain links TRBV5-1 to TRBJ2-1; possibly TRBD2 for D (6 bases). In germline, CDR1 is SGHRS, CDR2 YFSETQ. The length of the CDR3 is 17 residues. Deletions cut 1 base from V and 2 bases from J, with 16 bases between. CDR3 protein: CASSLQVAGYAYNEQFF. The CDR3 DNA reads as TGCGCCAGCAGCTTGCAGGTCGCGGGATACGCCTACAATGAGCAGTTCTTC.

This clone appeared a single time. The V gene is TRBV2, the J gene TRBJ2-2, with D uncertain. V was pared by 3 bases and J by 6 bases, with 11 bases between. CDR3 length equals 14 residues. Germline CDR1 and CDR2: SNHLY and FYNNEI. CDR3 sequence: CASSESRAPGELFF. In DNA form, the CDR3 reads TGTGCCAGCAGTGAGAGTCGGGCCCCCGGGGAGCTGTTTTTT.

This rearrangement joins TRBV5-6 to TRBJ2-1, with D possibly being TRBD2 (6 bases). The germline gives CDR1 SGHDT, CDR2 YYEEEE. CDR3 length: 14 amino acids. V was shortened by 4 bases and J by 2 bases, with 10 bases between the two germline ends. The CDR3 DNA reads TGTGCCAGCAGCCCCGGGACTCCCTACAATGAGCAGTTCTTC. Protein: CASSPGTPYNEQFF.

The CDR3: CASRNLWGRGDTEAFF. The CDR3 bases are TGTGCCAGCAGAAACTTATGGGGGCGCGGCGACACTGAAGCTTTCTTT. The V gene is TRBV7-2, the J gene TRBJ1-1; D is perhaps TRBD1 (6 bases). Trimming shortened V by 6 bases and J by 3 bases, and 20 bases separated the two germline ends. Germline CDR1 reads SGHTA; CDR2 reads FQGNSA. This CDR3 spans 16 amino acids.

This chain links TRBV7-8 with TRBJ2-7; no firm D call. Germline V gene data show CDR1 as SGHVS and CDR2 as FQNEAQ. The germline V and J ends were trimmed by 4 bases and 0 bases, with 16 bases remaining between them. The CDR3 spans 16 residues. The DNA of the CDR3 is TGTGCCAGCAGCTCCTCCCGAGACATCCCCTCCTACGAGCAGTACGTC. Encoded protein: CASSSSRDIPSYEQYV.

Remarks on this clone: At one boundary the junction diverges from the germline segment, which might be a read error. This chain joins TRBV7-9 and TRBJ2-3; 11 positions agree with TRBD2. CDR1 is SEHNR and CDR2 is FQNEAQ in the germline V gene (reference sequence). This CDR3 is built from 13 residues. Written as DNA, the CDR3 is TGTGCCAGTGGACTAGCGGGCACAGATACGCAATATTTT. Translating it yields CASGLAGTDTQYF.

The chain has TRBV28 and TRBJ2-7; 8 bases are a match to TRBD1. Germline values: CDR1 MDHEN, CDR2 SYDVKM. The CDR3 length is 15 residues. Trimming cost V 7 bases and J 2 bases; bases outside gene matches: 10. Here the CDR3 reads CASTYSDRGTYEQYF. In DNA, the CDR3 is TGTGCCAGCACTTACTCTGACAGGGGAACCTACGAGCAGTACTTC.

The gene calls are TRBV14 and TRBJ2-7; 11 bases are shared with TRBD2. The ends lost 4 bases at V and 7 bases at J; junction bases unmatched: 6. Germline CDR1 and CDR2: SGHDN and FVKESK. The CDR3 totals 14 residues. CDR3 sequence (DNA): TGTGCCAGCAGCCCCTTAGCGGGAGGGCTAGAGCAGTACGTC. It yields the protein CASSPLAGGLEQYV.

This clone was seen more than once but under ten times. The J gene is TRBJ1-2, the V gene TRBV6-5; D gene unclear. This CDR3 comprises 12 residues. Germline V gives CDR1 MNHEY, CDR2 SVGAGI. The V gene lost 8 bases and the J gene lost 3 bases, with 10 bases spanning the gap. CDR3 nucleotides: TGTGCCAGCTACCGGGTCGACTATGGCTACACCTTC. Its protein is CASYRVDYGYTF.

The chain joins TRBV19 to TRBJ2-5, with D hard to call. CDR1 LNHDA and CDR2 SQIVND come from the germline V gene (reference sequence). V lost 3 bases and J lost 5, with 19 bases in between. CDR3 length equals 16 residues. CDR3 sequence (DNA): TGTGCCAGTAGTATGCGTGGACCAAGGAAATGGGAGACCCAGTACTTC. It specifies CASSMRGPRKWETQYF.

This chain uses TRBV7-2 with TRBJ1-1; D is undetermined. The CDR3 loop spans 12 amino acids. Germline V gene data show CDR1 as SGHTA and CDR2 as FQGNSA. V gave up 3 bases and J gave up 14 bases, with 16 bases separating them. The CDR3 spells CASSFSYTIAFF. As DNA, the CDR3 is TGTGCCAGCAGCTTCTCTTACACCATAGCCTTCTTT.

This chain joins TRBV18 and TRBJ1-2, with unresolved D. The CDR3 totals 14 residues. Germline V gene sequence: CDR1 KGHSH, CDR2 LQKENI. The V gene lost 3 bases and the J gene lost 4 bases, with 12 bases spanning the gap. In DNA form, the CDR3 reads TGTGCCAGCTCACCGAATACAGTGATCTATGGCTACACCTTC. Translation gives CASSPNTVIYGYTF.

This rearrangement joins TRBV5-1 to TRBJ1-4; 8 bases map to TRBD1. Germline trimming cut 4 bases from V and 5 bases from J; bases unmatched to any gene: 7. CDR1 SGHRS and CDR2 YFSETQ come from the germline V gene. The CDR3 sequence is 15 residues long. The CDR3 DNA reads TGCGCCAGCAGCCTAGGCGGACAGGGCAATGAAAAACTGTTTTTT. Translation: CASSLGGQGNEKLFF.

The rearrangement links TRBV7-2 to TRBJ2-2, with D possibly TRBD2 on 6 matching bases. The CDR3 is 16 amino acids. The germline CDR1 and CDR2 sequences are SGHTA and FQGNSA. The ends were cut back, 5 bases at V and 5 bases at J, with 18 bases in the middle. CDR3 in DNA: TGTGCCAGCAGCGGGAATCCGGGACTTCCAACCGGGGAGCTGTTTTTT. This translates into CASSGNPGLPTGELFF.

The rearrangement uses TRBV6-5 and TRBJ1-2, with D possibly TRBD1 on 5 matching bases. Trimming removed 0 bases at V and 4 bases at J, with 9 bases between. This CDR3 has 14 residues. In germline, CDR1 is MNHEY, CDR2 SVGAGI. The CDR3 here is CASSYSQGGYGYTF. The CDR3 DNA reads TGTGCCAGCAGTTACTCCCAGGGTGGCTATGGCTACACCTTC.

The CDR3 protein is CASSGQNPGELFF. CDR3 DNA: TGTGCCAGCTCCGGCCAAAACCCGGGGGAGCTGTTTTTT. This chain joins TRBV28 and TRBJ2-2; unclear D gene. Germline values: CDR1 MDHEN, CDR2 SYDVKM. The germline V and J ends were trimmed by 8 bases and 8 bases, with 15 bases remaining between them. CDR3 length: 13 amino acids.

V and J are TRBV18 and TRBJ1-2; D not resolved. Germline values: CDR1 KGHSH, CDR2 LQKENI. Trimming removed 4 bases from V and 7 bases from J, with 16 bases in between. This CDR3 contains 14 residues. CDR3 sequence (DNA): TGTGCCAGCTCACGCGACACTGTGAAGGGTGGCTACACCTTC. It encodes CASSRDTVKGGYTF.

The chain couples TRBV28 to TRBJ1-5; D ambiguous. The length of the CDR3 is 14 residues. V lost 3 bases, J lost 4 bases, and 10 bases lay in between. Germline CDR1 reads MDHEN; CDR2 reads SYDVKM. CDR3 region: CASSFVPLNQPQHF. The CDR3 DNA reads TGTGCCAGCAGTTTTGTCCCGCTAAATCAGCCCCAGCATTTT.